This TCR beta chain is from a study of T cell repertoires in cytomegalovirus infection. TCRdb re-called the reads through MiXCR, storing one row per CDR3 protein. Of approximately 1,000,000 distinct CDR3 sequences listed, around 32% were seen once; the top ten hold around 15%. For this clonotype: The antigen remains undetermined.

The junction had 5 bases not matched to a gene; V was cut back by 6 bases and J by 5 bases. The CDR3 has 13 amino acids. The chain couples TRBV12-3 or TRBV12-4 to TRBJ2-3; 7 positions agree with TRBD2. The sample consisted of cultured CD8+ T cells from PBMCs, taken from culture after CMV antigen stimulation. This TCR came from a human donor in good health (CMV status not recorded). Some clones in this sample may be carry-over from other donors' samples. CDR3 nucleotides: TGTGCCAGCAGGAGGGAGGGGAGAGATACGCAGTATTTT. Amino acids: CASRREGRDTQYF.